This T cell receptor (beta chain) derives from a study of blood T cell repertoires in COVID-19. The overall study: Samples representing acute and convalescent COVID-19 were sourced from the United States, Italy and Spain. The analysed material was cDNA or gDNA that came from T cells, B-cell-depleted T cells, or PBMCs.

In this sample, this clone turned up once. CDR1 and CDR2 (germline): SGHNT, YYREEE (reference sequence). The V and J ends lost 4 bases and 3 bases respectively, with 7 bases between them. The CDR3 is made up of 12 amino acids. Original methodology: Researchers report that nucleated cell counts were estimated from reference gene primer amplification. Here immunoSEQ multiplex PCR was the method, and the copy in TCRdb shows in-frame clones only, minus some. V and J calls and clone size are given by that table; D and trimming were obtained from the DNA. Here the sample spans roughly 41,000 clones, 80% to 90% being singletons.

V and J are TRBV5-4 and TRBJ1-1, with no clear D. The TCR originated in a human donor in a cohort sampled during active COVID-19. The donor label of this sample is uncertain. Sequenced material: peripheral blood. In nucleotides, the CDR3 is TGTGCCAGCAGCGTGGAGCACACTGAAGCTTTCTTT. Its translation: CASSVEHTEAFF.